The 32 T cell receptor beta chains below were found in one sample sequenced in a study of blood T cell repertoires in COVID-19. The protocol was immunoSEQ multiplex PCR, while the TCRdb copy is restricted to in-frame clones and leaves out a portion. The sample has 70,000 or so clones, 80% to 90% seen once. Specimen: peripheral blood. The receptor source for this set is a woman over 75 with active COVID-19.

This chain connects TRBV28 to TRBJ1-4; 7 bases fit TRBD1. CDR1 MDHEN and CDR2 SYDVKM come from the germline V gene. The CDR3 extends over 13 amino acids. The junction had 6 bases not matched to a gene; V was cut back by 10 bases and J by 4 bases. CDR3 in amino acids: CATMDRFNEKLFF. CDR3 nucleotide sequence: TGTGCCACTATGGACAGGTTTAATGAAAAACTGTTTTTT.

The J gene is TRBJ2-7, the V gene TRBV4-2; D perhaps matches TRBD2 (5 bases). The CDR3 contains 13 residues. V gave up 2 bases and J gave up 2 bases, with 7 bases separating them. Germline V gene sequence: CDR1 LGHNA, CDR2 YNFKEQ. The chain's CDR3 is CASSQREPYEQYF. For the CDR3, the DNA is TGTGCCAGCAGCCAAAGGGAGCCCTACGAGCAGTACTTC.

The CDR3 sequence: CASSLGAGNYEQYF. CDR3 coding DNA: TGTGCCAGCAGCTTAGGGGCGGGAAACTACGAGCAGTACTTC. The V gene is TRBV7-2, the J gene TRBJ2-7; tentatively, D is TRBD2 (6 bases). Germline V gene data show CDR1 as SGHTA and CDR2 as FQGNSA. The V and J ends lost 1 base and 3 bases respectively, with 10 bases between them. This CDR3 has 14 residues. The complete variable domain, with remaining parts taken from reference TRBV7-2 and TRBJ2-7, reads GAGVSQSPSNKVTEKGKDVELRCDPISGHTALYWYRQSLGQGLEFLIYFQGNSAPDKSGLPSDRFSAERTGGSVSTLTIQRTQQEDSAVYLCASSLGAGNYEQYFGPGTRLTVT.

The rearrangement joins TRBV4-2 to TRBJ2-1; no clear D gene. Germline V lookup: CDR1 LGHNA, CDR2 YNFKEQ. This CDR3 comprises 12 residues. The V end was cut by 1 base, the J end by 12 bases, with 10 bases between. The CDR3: CASSQVNRAQFF. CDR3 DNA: TGTGCCAGCAGCCAAGTGAACCGAGCGCAGTTCTTC.

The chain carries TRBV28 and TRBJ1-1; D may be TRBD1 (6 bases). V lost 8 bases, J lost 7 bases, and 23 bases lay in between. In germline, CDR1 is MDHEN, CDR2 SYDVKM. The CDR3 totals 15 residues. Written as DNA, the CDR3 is TGTGCCAGCGGATCATTGGGGGGGCGCAGGGGTGAAGCTTTCTTT. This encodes CASGSLGGRRGEAFF.

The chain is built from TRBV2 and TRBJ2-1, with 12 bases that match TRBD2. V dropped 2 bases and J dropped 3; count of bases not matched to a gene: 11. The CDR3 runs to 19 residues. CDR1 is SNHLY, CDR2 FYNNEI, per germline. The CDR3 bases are TGTGCCAGCAGTGAACCTCGGACTAGCGGGACTAAACTCTACAATGAGCAGTTCTTC. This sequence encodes CASSEPRTSGTKLYNEQFF.

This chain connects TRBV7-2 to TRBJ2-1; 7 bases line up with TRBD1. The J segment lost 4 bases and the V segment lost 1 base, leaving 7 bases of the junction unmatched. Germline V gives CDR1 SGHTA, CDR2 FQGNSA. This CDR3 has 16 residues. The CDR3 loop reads CASSLGSDRVYNEQFF. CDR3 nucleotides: TGTGCCAGCAGCTTAGGCAGTGACAGGGTTTACAATGAGCAGTTCTTC.

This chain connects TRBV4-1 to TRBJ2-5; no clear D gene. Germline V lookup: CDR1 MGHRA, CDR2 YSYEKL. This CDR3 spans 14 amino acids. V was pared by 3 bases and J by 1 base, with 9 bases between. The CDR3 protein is CASSQAELQETQYF. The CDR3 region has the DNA TGCGCCAGCAGCCAGGCGGAGCTCCAAGAGACCCAGTACTTC.

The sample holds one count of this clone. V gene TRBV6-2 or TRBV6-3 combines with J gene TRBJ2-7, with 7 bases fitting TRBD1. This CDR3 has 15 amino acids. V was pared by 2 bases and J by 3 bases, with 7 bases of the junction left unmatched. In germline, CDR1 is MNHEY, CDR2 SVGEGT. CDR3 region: CASSYIPDRHYEQYF. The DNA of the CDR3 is TGTGCCAGCAGTTACATCCCGGACAGGCACTACGAGCAGTACTTC.

In DNA form, the CDR3 reads TGTGCCAGCCAGGATCGAGGGGGCGCTTTGGCTGAAGCTTTCTTT. Residues: CASQDRGGALAEAFF. The genes are TRBV2 and TRBJ1-1, with TRBD1 identical over 7 bases. The germline CDR1 and CDR2 sequences are SNHLY and FYNNEI. CDR3 size: 15 residues. The J segment lost 6 bases and the V segment lost 8 bases, leaving 15 bases of the junction unmatched.

In DNA, the CDR3 is TGTGCCAGCAGTTTAGCGGGGGGATCGGAGCTAGCCAAAAACATTCAGTACTTC. Protein sequence: CASSLAGGSELAKNIQYF. J is TRBJ2-4 and V is TRBV28; TRBD2 matches at 8 bases. Germline V gives CDR1 MDHEN, CDR2 SYDVKM. Unmatched junction bases numbered 9, after V lost 2 bases and J lost 0 bases. There are 18 residues in the CDR3.

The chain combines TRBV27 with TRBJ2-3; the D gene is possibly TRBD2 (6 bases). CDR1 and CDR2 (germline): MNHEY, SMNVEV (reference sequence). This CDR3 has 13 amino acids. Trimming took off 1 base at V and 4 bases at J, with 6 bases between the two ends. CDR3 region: CASSLWGADTQYF. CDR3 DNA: TGTGCCAGCAGTTTATGGGGGGCAGATACGCAGTATTTT.

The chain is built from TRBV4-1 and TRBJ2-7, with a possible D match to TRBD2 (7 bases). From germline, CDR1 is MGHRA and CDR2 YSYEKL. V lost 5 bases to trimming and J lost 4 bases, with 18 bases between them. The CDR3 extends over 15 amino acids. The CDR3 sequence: CASSSVGGGRYEQYF. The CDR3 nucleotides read TGCGCCAGCAGCTCGGTGGGGGGGGGCAGGTACGAGCAGTACTTC.

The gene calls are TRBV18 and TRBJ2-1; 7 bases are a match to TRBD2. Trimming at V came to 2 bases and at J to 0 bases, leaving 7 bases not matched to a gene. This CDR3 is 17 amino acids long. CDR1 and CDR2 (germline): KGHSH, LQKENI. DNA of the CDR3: TGTGCCAGCTCACCATTCGTAGCGGGCAGCTCCTACAATGAGCAGTTCTTC. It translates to CASSPFVAGSSYNEQFF.

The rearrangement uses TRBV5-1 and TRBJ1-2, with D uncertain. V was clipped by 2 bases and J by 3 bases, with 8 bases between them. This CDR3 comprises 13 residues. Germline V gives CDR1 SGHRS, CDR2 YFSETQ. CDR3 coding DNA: TGCGCCAGCAGCTTTGAGGGCGACTATGGCTACACCTTC. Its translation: CASSFEGDYGYTF.

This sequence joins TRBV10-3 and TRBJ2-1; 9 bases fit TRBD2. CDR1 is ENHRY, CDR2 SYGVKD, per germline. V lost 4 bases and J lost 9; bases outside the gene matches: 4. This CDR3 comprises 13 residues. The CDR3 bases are TGTGCCATCAGTGGGACTAGCGCGGGTGAGCAGTTCTTC. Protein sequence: CAISGTSAGEQFF.

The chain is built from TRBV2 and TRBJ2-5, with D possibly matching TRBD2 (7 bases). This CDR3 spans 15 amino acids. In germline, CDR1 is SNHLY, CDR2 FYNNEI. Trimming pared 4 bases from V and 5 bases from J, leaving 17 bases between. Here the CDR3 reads CASSARQGGGETQYF. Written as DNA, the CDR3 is TGTGCCAGCAGTGCGCGCCAAGGGGGGGGCGAGACCCAGTACTTC.

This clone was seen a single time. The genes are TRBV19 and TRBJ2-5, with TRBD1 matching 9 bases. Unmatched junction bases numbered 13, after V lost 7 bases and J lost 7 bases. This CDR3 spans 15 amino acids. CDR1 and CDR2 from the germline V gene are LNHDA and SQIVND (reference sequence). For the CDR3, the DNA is TGTGCCAGTAACTCACAGGGGGCGAATATGGGGACCCAGTACTTC. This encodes CASNSQGANMGTQYF.

The CDR3 DNA reads as TGTGCCAGCAGTAACAATCTGGGAGGGAGGGAAGGCTACACCTTC. Amino acids: CASSNNLGGREGYTF. The chain joins TRBV6-2 or TRBV6-3 to TRBJ1-2, with D hard to call. Per the germline V gene, CDR1 is MNHEY and CDR2 is SVGEGT. This CDR3 contains 15 residues. V shed 5 bases and J shed 8 bases, with 21 bases lying between them.

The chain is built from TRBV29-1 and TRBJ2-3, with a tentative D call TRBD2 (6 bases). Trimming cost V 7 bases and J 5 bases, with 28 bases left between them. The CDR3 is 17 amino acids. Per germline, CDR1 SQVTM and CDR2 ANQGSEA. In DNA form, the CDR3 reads TGCAGCGCTACGCCCTTTGAGGGAGCGGGCTTCCGAGATACGCAGTATTTT. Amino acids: CSATPFEGAGFRDTQYF.

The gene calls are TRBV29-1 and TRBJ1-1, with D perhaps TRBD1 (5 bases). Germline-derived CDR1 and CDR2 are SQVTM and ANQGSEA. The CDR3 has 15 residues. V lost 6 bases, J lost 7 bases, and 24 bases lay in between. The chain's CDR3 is CSVASSAGWEGEAFF. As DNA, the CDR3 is TGCAGCGTCGCTTCTTCGGCAGGGTGGGAAGGTGAAGCTTTCTTT.

The CDR3 here is CAISEGRGPEVNTEAFF. Written as DNA, the CDR3 is TGTGCCATCAGTGAGGGCAGGGGGCCAGAGGTGAACACTGAAGCTTTCTTT. The V call is TRBV10-3, the J call TRBJ1-1; 8 nucleotides match TRBD1. Germline values: CDR1 ENHRY, CDR2 SYGVKD. V gave up 2 bases and J gave up 0 bases; unmatched junction bases: 8. The CDR3 loop spans 17 amino acids.

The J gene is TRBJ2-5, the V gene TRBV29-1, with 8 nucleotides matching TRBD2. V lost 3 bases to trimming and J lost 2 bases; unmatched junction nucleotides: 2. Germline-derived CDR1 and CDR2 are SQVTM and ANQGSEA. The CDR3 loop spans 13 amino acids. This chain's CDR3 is CSVDPSGQETQYF. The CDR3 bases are TGCAGCGTTGATCCTAGCGGGCAAGAGACCCAGTACTTC.

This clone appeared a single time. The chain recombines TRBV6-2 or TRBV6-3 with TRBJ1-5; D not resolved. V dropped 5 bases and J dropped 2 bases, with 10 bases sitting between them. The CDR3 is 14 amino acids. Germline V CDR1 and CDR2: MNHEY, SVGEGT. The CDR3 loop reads CASSPLRGNQPQHF. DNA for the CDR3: TGTGCCAGCAGTCCCCTTAGAGGCAATCAGCCCCAGCATTTT.

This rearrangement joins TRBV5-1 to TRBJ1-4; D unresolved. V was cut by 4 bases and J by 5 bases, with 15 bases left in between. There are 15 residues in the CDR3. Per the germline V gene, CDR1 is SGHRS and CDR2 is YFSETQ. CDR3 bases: TGCGCCAGCAGCCCCCGGGTGGCCGGAAATGAAAAACTGTTTTTT. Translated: CASSPRVAGNEKLFF.

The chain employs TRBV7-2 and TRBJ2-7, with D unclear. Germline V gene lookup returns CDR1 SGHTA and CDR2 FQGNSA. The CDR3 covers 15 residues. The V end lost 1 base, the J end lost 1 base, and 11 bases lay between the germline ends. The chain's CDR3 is CASSLDRQVSYEQYF. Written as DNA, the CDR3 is TGTGCCAGCAGCTTAGACAGACAAGTTTCCTACGAGCAGTACTTC.

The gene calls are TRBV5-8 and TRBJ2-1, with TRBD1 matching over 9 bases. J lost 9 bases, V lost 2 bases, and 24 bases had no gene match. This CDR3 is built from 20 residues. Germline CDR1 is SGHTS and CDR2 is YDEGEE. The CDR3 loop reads CASSFQPTGGYWQRVIEQFF. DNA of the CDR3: TGTGCCAGCAGCTTCCAACCGACAGGGGGTTATTGGCAACGGGTTATTGAGCAGTTCTTC.

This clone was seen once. The CDR3 spells CASKREGGRFQPQHF. Written as DNA, the CDR3 is TGTGCCAGCAAAAGGGAGGGGGGTAGGTTTCAGCCCCAGCATTTT. The chain uses TRBV28 and TRBJ1-5; D may be TRBD1 (6 bases). Germline values: CDR1 MDHEN, CDR2 SYDVKM. Trimming took off 7 bases at V and 6 bases at J, with 19 bases between the two ends. The length of the CDR3 is 15 residues.

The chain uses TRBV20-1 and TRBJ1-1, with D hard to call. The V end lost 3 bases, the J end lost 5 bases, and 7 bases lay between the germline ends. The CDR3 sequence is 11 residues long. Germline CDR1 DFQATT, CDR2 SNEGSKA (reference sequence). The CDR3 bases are TGCAGTGCTAGTCGAGGGACTGAAGCTTTCTTT. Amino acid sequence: CSASRGTEAFF.

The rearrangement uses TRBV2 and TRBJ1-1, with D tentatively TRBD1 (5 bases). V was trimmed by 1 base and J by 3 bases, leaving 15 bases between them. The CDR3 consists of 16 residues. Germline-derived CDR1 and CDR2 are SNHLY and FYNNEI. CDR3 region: CASSEVVTALDTEAFF. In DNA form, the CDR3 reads TGTGCCAGCAGTGAAGTTGTGACAGCTCTAGACACTGAAGCTTTCTTT.

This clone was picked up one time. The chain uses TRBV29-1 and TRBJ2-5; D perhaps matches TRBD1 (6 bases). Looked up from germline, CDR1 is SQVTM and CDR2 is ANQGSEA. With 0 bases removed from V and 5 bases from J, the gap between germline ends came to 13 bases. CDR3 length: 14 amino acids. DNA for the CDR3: TGCAGCGTTGAAGATTGGGCAGGGGTTGAGACCCAGTACTTC. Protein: CSVEDWAGVETQYF.

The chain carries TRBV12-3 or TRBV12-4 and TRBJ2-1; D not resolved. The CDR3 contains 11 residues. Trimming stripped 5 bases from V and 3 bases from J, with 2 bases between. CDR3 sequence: CASSRYNEQFF. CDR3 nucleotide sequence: TGTGCCAGCAGTCGCTACAATGAGCAGTTCTTC.